The clone carrying this T cell receptor beta chain was detected a few times. Its target is not known. The data originate from a study of blood T cells in healthy people across ages. Turning to the study itself: Template switching picked up about one barcoded beta molecule for each two T cells.

General study points: It was found that TCR beta diversity correlated strongly with the percentage of naive T cells.

The use of a sample-barcoded 5' primer and a J-beta primer mix characterized a second PCR of about 6 to 11 cycles. Each cDNA molecule was tagged by a template-switch adaptor with 12 random nucleotides. TCRdb passed the 5' RACE reads through MiXCR, listing each CDR3 protein once. The sample consists of about 720,000 distinct CDR3 sequences, over 20% of them appearing once. The CDR3 contains 14 residues. Germline CDR1 reads SGHTA; CDR2 reads FQGTGA. The specimen sequenced was blood. This chain uses TRBV7-3 with TRBJ2-7; no clear D gene. The J call may be faulty, since TRBJ2-5 better matches the DNA end. This receptor was obtained from a man aged 65 to 85 in good health. The chain's CDR3 is CASSFGPDVETQYF. The DNA for the CDR3 is TGTGCCAGCAGCTTCGGACCTGACGTCGAGACCCAGTACTTC.